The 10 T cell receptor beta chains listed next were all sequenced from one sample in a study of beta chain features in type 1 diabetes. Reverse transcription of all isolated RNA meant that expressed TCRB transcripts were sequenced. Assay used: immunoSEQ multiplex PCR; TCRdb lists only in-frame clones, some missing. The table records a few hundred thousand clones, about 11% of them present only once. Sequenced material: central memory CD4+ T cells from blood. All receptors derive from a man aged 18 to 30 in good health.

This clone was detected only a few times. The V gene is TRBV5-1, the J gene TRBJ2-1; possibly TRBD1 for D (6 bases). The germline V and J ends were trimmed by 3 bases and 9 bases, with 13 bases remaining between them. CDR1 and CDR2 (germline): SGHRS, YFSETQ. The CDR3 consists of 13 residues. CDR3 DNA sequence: TGCGCCAGCAGCTCGACAGGAGTAGGTGAGCAGTTCTTC. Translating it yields CASSSTGVGEQFF.

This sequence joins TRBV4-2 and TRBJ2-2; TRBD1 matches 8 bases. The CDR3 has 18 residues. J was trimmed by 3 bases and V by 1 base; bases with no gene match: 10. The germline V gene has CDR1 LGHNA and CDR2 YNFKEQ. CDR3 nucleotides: TGTGCCAGCAGCCAAGGGGTGTTGGGACAGGTCTACACCGGGGAGCTGTTTTTT. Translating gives CASSQGVLGQVYTGELFF.

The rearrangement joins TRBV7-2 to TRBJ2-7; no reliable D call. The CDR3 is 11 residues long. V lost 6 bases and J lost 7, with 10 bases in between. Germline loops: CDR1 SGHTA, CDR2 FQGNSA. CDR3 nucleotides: TGTGCCAGCAGTTTCCAACGGGAGCAGTACTTC. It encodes CASSFQREQYF.

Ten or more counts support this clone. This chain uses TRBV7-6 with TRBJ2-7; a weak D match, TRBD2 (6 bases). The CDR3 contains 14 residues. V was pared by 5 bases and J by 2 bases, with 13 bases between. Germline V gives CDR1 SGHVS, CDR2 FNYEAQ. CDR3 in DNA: TGTGCCAGCAGCCCGGGACTGGCAACCTACGAGCAGTACTTC. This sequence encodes CASSPGLATYEQYF.

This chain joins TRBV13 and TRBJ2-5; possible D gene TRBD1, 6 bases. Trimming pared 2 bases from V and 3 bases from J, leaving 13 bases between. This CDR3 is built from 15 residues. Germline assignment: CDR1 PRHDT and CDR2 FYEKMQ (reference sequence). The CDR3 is CASSLSRGVEETQYF. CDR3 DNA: TGTGCCAGCAGCTTATCCAGGGGCGTGGAAGAGACCCAGTACTTC.

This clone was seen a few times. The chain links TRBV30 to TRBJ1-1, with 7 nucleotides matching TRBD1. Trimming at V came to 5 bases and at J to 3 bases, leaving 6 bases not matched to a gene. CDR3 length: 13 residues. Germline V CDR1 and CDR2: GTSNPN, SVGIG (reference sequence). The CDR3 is CAWRGDRDTEAFF. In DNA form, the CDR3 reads TGTGCCTGGCGAGGAGACAGGGACACTGAAGCTTTCTTT. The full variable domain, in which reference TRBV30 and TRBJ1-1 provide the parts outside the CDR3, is SQTIHQWPATLVQPVGSPLSLECTVEGTSNPNLYWYRQAAGRGLQLLFYSVGIGQISSEVPQNLSASRPQDRQFILSSKKLLLSDSGFYLCAWRGDRDTEAFFGQGTRLTVV.

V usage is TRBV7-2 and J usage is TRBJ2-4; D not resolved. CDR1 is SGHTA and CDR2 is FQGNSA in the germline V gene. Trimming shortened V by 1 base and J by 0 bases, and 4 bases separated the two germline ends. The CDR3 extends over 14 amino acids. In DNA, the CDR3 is TGTGCCAGCAGCTTAGGACTAGCCAAAAACATTCAGTACTTC. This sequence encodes CASSLGLAKNIQYF.

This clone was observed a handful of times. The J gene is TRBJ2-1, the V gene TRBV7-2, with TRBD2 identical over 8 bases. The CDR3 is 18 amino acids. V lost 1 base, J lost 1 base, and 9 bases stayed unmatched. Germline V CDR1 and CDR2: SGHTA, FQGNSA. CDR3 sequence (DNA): TGTGCCAGCAGCTTAGGGGGAAGGACTAGCTGGTCCTACAATGAGCAGTTCTTC. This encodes CASSLGGRTSWSYNEQFF.

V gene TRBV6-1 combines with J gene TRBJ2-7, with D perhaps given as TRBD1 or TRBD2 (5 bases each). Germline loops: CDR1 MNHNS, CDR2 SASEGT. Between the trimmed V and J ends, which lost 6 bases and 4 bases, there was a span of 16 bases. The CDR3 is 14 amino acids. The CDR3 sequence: CASSRSEGQYEQYF. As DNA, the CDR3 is TGTGCCAGCAGCCGTTCAGAGGGGCAATACGAGCAGTACTTC.

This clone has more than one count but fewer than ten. CDR3 protein: CASSRQGVAGELFF. For the CDR3, the DNA is TGTGCCAGCAGCAGACAGGGGGTGGCCGGGGAGCTGTTTTTT. The gene calls are TRBV7-2 and TRBJ2-2, with TRBD1 matching over 9 bases. J gave up 6 bases and V 5 bases, and 4 bases lay outside the gene matches. CDR3 length equals 14 residues. Germline loops: CDR1 SGHTA, CDR2 FQGNSA.